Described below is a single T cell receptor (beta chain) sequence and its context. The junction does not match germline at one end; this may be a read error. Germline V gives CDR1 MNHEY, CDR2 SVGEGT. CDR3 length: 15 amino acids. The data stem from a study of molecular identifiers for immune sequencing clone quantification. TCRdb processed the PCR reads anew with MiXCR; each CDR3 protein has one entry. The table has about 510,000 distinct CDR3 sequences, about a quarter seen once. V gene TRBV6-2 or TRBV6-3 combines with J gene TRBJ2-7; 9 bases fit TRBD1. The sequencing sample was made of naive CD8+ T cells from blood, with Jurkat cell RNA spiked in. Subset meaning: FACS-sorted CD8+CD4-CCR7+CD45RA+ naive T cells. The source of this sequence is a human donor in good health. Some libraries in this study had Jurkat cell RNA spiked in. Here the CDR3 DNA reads TGTGCCAGCAGGCCAATGGGACAGGGCCACTACGTGCAGTACTTC. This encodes CASRPMGQGHYVQYF.